What follows describes a single TCR beta chain. Its binding antigen is unknown. No quality values exist for individual bases; no much larger clone is one base distant. The CDR3 runs 17 amino acids, cysteine and phenylalanine included. Only the CDR3 part of the read is kept: 51 bases, read in frame from the first base. V is trimmed back by 4 bases and J by 4 bases, and the junction contains 5 bases that no gene match accounts for. The germline V gene supplies CDR1 MGHRA and CDR2 YSYEKL. This specimen comes from a study of control samples from healthy donors and cancer patients (dated by TCRdb to 2018 to 2021). The library was prepared using the immunoSEQ multiplex PCR assay. In TCRdb, the immuneACCESS table is reduced to in-frame sequences with V and J assigned. These tables do not hold every clone; where another copy was compared, an unresolved V gene accounts for under half, and the others remain unexplained. A total of approximately 70,000 clones appear in this sample, about 90% of them only once. Under 4.5% of the sample comes from the top ten.

The source material was blood. The chain employs TRBV4-1 and TRBJ2-2, and TRBD2 aligns with 14 junction nucleotides. This receptor was identified in a woman aged 50 to 60 in good health. The sequenced DNA: TGCGCCAGCAGCCCCCTTGGGACTAGCGGGGGCACCGGGGAGCTGTTTTTT. The resulting protein is CASSPLGTSGGTGELFF.